This paragraph covers one T cell receptor beta chain sequence. The data were taken from a study of breast tumors, draining lymph nodes, adjacent tissues. Via MiXCR, TCRdb re-called the multiplex PCR reads, giving one row per CDR3 protein. Among under 300,000 distinct CDR3 sequences listed, less than 40% were seen once. CDR3 length equals 14 residues. From germline, CDR1 is SNHLY and CDR2 FYNNEI. V dropped 3 bases and J dropped 4 bases, with 12 bases sitting between them. Breast cancer patients provided tissue from their axillary draining lymph nodes. Sequences were obtained from axillary lymph node tissue. The chain couples TRBV2 to TRBJ1-1; no reliable D call. The sequence was obtained from a female donor with breast cancer. Some clones in this sample may be carry-over from other donors' samples. The CDR3 spells CASSEVGWGTEAFF. CDR3 DNA: TGTGCCAGCAGTGAGGTGGGGTGGGGCACTGAAGCTTTCTTT. The variable domain in full, with the rest retrieved from reference TRBV2 and TRBJ1-1, is EPEVTQTPSHQVTQMGQEVILRCVPISNHLYFYWYRQILGQKVEFLVSFYNNEISEKSEIFDDQFSVERPDGSNFTLKIRSTKLEDSAMYFCASSEVGWGTEAFFGQGTRLTVV.